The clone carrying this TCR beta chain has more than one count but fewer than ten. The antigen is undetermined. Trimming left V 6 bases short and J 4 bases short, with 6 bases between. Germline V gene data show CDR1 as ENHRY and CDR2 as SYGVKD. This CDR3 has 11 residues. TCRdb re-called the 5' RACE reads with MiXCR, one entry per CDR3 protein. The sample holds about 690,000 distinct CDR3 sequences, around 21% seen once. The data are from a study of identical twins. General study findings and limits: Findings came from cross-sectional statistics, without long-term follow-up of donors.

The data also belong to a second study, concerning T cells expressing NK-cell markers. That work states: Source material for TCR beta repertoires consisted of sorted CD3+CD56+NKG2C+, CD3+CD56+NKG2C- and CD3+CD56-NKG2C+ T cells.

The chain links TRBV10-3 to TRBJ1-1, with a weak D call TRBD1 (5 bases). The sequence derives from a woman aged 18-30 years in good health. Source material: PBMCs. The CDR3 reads CAIRQGTEAFF. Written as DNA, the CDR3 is TGTGCCATCAGGCAGGGCACTGAAGCTTTCTTT.